These T cell receptor beta chains were read from a single sample in a study of shared clonotypes between healthy human individuals. Some clones are missing from TCRdb's copy, which holds only in-frame ones; the method was immunoSEQ multiplex PCR. The data contain 630,000 or so clones, roughly 98% of them singletons. The sequencing sample was made of naive CD8+ T cells sorted from blood. The receptor set was obtained from a man aged 30 to 45 in good health. CDR3s include the opening cysteine and the closing phenylalanine or tryptophan.

CASSLGDPSDEQYF,TRBV27
CASSLGQEQETQYF,TRBV5-1
CAWSVGIGNTEAFF,TRBV30
CASRVHPANYGYTF,TRBV11-2
CASGLVKAGDNEQFF,TRBV12-5
CASGLGYQETQYF,TRBV2
CSVEFWRGGSYNEQFF,TRBV29-1
CSVEAEREGRDGELFF,TRBV29-1
CASSLAPDFSSTDTQYF,TRBV7-6
CASSRSDRLYEQYF,TRBV5-6
CASSLGRGIGQANYGYTF,TRBV13
CATSSPGYQPQHF,TRBV15
CASSYRGLAYDEQFF,TRBV6-5
CASRRLLAKNIQYF,TRBV6-1
CASSHPLGSGRAVYEQYF,TRBV9
CASSLRLATSTDTQYF,TRBV11-2
CASSWRQGPYEQYF,TRBV19
CASSQGVLGAGNSYEQYF,TRBV7-9
CASSIRQGAYEQYF,TRBV19
CSVGPGDEQFF,TRBV29-1
CASSPGTGGFNEQFF,TRBV11-2
CASSQDFAGMETQYF,TRBV14
CASSFLGTGAYNEQFF,TRBV27
CASSLGGRRTDTQYF,TRBV27
CASSQDWSGRASGELFF,TRBV4-3
CASSQDLRHQETQYF,TRBV14
CASSSSTSGARDEQYF,TRBV27
CASSLGTGLGGELFF,TRBV5-1
CATSSPPSNEQFF,TRBV15
CASSVLASGELFF,TRBV9
CAISDDRGGPRSNQPQHF,TRBV10-3
CASSEIQASRYGYTF,TRBV6-1
CASSLEHQGYEQYF,TRBV4-1
CASSYGGQGGTREQYF,TRBV27
CASSSMGTGGNYEQYF,TRBV13
CASSLVRWGVYEQYF,TRBV11-2
CASSSIAGRSHEQFF,TRBV13
CASSVSPGEDRNTEAFF,TRBV11-2
CASSEGTSYEQYF,TRBV2
CATSREAGKTSLEQYF,TRBV15
CASSLAGRAYEQYF,TRBV7-6
CASSRRAPTRRGQETQYF,TRBV5-6
CASSEVPRDSYGYTF,TRBV6-1
CAISGGESTDTQYF,TRBV10-3